Sequencing of this TCR beta chain was carried out in a study of identical twins. General study results and limits: Memory repertoires showed no such pattern, whereas abundant cord blood beta clonotypes carried fewer insertions. Among out-of-frame alpha sequences shared by twins, low generation probability occurred in excess. Zero-insertion analyses might be partly confounded by invariant T cells like MAIT and iNKT.

In its sample, this clonotype was seen a few times. Its antigen is not known. The CDR3 contains 14 residues. With 9 bases clipped from V and 2 bases from J, the junction kept 10 bases outside the gene matches. Germline V gives CDR1 SGHAT, CDR2 FQNNGV. A universal primer site arose from template switching, and cDNA bore unique molecular identifiers. TCRdb analysed the 5' RACE reads with MiXCR anew, one entry per CDR3 protein. The sample holds about 660,000 distinct CDR3 sequences, about 9.4% seen once. Another study also made use of these data, one on yellow fever vaccine responses in identical twins.

The J gene is TRBJ2-7, the V gene TRBV11-2; 7 bases line up with TRBD2. The sample taken for sequencing was PBMCs. This TCR derives from a woman between 18 and 30 years old in good health. The CDR3 region is CASSFGGRTYEQYF. The DNA for the CDR3 is TGTGCCAGTTCTTTCGGCGGGAGAACCTACGAGCAGTACTTC.